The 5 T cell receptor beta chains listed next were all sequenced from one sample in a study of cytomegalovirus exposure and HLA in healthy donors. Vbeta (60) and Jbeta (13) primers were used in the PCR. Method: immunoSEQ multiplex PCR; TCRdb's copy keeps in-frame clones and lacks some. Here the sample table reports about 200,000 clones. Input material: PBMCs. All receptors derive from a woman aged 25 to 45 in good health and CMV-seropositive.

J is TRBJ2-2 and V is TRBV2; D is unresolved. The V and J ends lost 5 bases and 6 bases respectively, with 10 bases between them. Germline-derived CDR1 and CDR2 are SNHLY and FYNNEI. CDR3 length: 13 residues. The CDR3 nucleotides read TGTGCCAGCAGTACGAGTTTTGCCGGGGAGCTGTTTTTT. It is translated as CASSTSFAGELFF.

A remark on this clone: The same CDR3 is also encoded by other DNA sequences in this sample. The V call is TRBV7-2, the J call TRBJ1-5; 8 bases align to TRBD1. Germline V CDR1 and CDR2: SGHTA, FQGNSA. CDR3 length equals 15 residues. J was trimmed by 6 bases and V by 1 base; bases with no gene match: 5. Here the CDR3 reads CASSLGQGARQPQHF. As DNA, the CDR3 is TGTGCCAGCAGCTTAGGGCAGGGGGCACGTCAGCCCCAGCATTTT.

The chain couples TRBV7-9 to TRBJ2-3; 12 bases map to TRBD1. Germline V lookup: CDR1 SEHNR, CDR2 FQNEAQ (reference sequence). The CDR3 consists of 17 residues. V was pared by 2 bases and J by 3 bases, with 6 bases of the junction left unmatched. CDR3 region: CASSLSRDRGRTDTQYF. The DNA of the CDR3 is TGTGCCAGCAGCTTAAGTCGGGACAGGGGGCGAACAGATACGCAGTATTTT.

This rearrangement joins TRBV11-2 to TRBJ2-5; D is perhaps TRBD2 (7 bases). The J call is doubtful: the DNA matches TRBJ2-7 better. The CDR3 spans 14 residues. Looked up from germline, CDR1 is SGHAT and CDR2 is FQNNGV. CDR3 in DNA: TGTGCCAGCAGCTGGGGGGGGCGAACCTACGAGCAGTACTTC. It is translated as CASSWGGRTYEQYF.

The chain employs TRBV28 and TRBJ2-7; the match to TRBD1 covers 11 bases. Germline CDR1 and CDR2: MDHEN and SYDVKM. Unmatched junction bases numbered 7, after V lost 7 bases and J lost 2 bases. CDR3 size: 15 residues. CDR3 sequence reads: CASTIGDRGTYEQYF. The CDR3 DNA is TGTGCCAGCACCATTGGGGACAGGGGGACCTACGAGCAGTACTTC.